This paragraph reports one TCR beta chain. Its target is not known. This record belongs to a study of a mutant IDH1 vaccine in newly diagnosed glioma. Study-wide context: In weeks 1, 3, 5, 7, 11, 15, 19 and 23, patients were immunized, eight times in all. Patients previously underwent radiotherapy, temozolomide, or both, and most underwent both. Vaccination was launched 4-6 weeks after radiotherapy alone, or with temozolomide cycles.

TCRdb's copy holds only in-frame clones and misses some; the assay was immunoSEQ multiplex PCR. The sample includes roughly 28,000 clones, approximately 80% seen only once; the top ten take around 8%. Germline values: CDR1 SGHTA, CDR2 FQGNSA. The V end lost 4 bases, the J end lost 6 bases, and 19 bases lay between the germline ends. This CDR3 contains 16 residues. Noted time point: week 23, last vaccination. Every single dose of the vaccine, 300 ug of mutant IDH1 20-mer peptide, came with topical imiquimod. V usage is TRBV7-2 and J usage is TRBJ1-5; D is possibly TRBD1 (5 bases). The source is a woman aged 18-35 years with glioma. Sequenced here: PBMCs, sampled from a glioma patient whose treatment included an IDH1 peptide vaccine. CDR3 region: CASSSPAGGGTQPQHF. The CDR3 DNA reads TGTGCCAGCAGCTCTCCCGCCGGGGGGGGAACTCAGCCCCAGCATTTT.